This T cell receptor beta chain was identified during a study of CD8 T cells in Susac syndrome. General study findings and limits: The authors found no clonal expansion in Susac syndrome CD4+ T cell repertoires.

RNA in amounts of 0.5 to 1 ug was reverse transcribed with random hexamers. Amplification of TCR beta CDR3 used immunoSEQ multiplex PCR across 54 Vbeta and 13 Jbeta. TCRdb reprocessed the immunoSEQ multiplex PCR reads with MiXCR, giving one entry per CDR3 protein. Of roughly 180,000 distinct CDR3 sequences listed, around 94% are singletons. CD8+ and CD4+ T cells from blood underwent TCR beta sequencing. The CDR3 is 13 amino acids. CDR1 MDHEN and CDR2 SYDVKM come from the germline V gene. Germline trimming cut 10 bases from V and 0 bases from J; bases unmatched to any gene: 3. A remark on this clonotype: Its antigen is as yet unknown.

The source is a human donor with Susac syndrome. The chain couples TRBV28 to TRBJ2-7, with TRBD1 matching over 10 bases. Sample: CD4+ T cells from PBMCs. CDR3 sequence: CATGTGDSYEQYF. The CDR3 DNA reads TGTGCCACCGGGACAGGGGACTCCTACGAGCAGTACTTC. Together with reference TRBV28 and TRBJ2-7, the CDR3 gives the full variable domain: DVKVTQSSRYLVKRTGEKVFLECVQDMDHENMFWYRQDPGLGLRLIYFSYDVKMKEKGDIPEGYSVSREKKERFSLILESASTNQTSMYLCATGTGDSYEQYFGPGTRLTVT.